A selection of T cell receptor beta chains follows, all from one sample in a study of breast tumors, draining lymph nodes, adjacent tissues. In TCRdb, the multiplex PCR reads were re-called with MiXCR into one record per CDR3 protein. The sample holds about 200,000 distinct CDR3 sequences, approximately 33% seen once. Material for sequencing was axillary lymph node tissue. Receptors originate from a female donor with breast cancer. Some clones in this sample may be carry-over from other donors' samples. Each CDR3 is given with its conserved first and last residue. A D gene is named only where the DNA matches it firmly. Size values are once, few and many counts, or a class for expanded clones, and some rows have none.

V: TRBV20-1
D: TRBD1
J: TRBJ1-5
size: -
CDR3: CRDGRRDRDNQPQHF
DNA: TGCAGGGACGGACGGCGGGACAGGGATAATCAGCCCCAGCATTTT

V: TRBV30
D: -
J: TRBJ1-2
size: many
CDR3: CAWRLPPGGYTF
DNA: TGTGCCTGGAGACTCCCCCCGGGGGGCTACACCTTC

V: TRBV28
D: TRBD1
J: TRBJ2-5
size: few
CDR3: CASRPWTGGGETQYF
DNA: TGTGCCAGCAGACCCTGGACAGGGGGTGGGGAGACCCAGTACTTC

V: TRBV2
D: -
J: TRBJ2-2
size: many
CDR3: CASWEVFGELFF
DNA: TGTGCCAGCTGGGAGGTATTCGGGGAGCTGTTTTTT

V: TRBV29-1
D: -
J: TRBJ2-3
size: many
CDR3: CSVDATSTDTQYF
DNA: TGCAGCGTGGATGCGACTAGCACAGATACGCAGTATTTT

V: TRBV20-1
D: TRBD1
J: TRBJ2-1
size: many
CDR3: CSADPGTGENEQFF
DNA: TGCAGTGCTGACCCGGGGACAGGGGAGAATGAGCAGTTCTTC

V: TRBV6-2/TRBV6-3
D: -
J: TRBJ2-7
size: few
CDR3: CASSKTGVSYEQYF
DNA: TGTGCCAGCAGTAAGACAGGCGTCTCCTACGAGCAGTACTTC

V: TRBV2
D: -
J: TRBJ2-1
size: many
CDR3: CASSEGRGSYNEQFF
DNA: TGTGCCAGCAGTGAAGGCAGGGGCTCCTACAATGAGCAGTTCTTC

V: TRBV30
D: -
J: TRBJ1-6
size: many
CDR3: CAWSVSAESPLHF
DNA: TGTGCCTGGAGTGTATCCGCAGAATCACCCCTCCACTTT

V: TRBV20-1
D: -
J: TRBJ1-4
size: -
CDR3: CSAREPCKSVFF
DNA: TGCAGTGCTAGAGAACCTTGCAAATCGGTGTTTTTT

V: TRBV7-9
D: -
J: TRBJ2-5
size: -
CDR3: CASSIYLCSAQWGQETQYF
DNA: -

V: TRBV6-2/TRBV6-3
D: -
J: TRBJ2-7
size: -
CDR3: CASSHAGPYEQYF
DNA: TGTGCCAGCAGTCACGCAGGGCCCTACGAGCAGTACTTC

V: TRBV7-6
D: -
J: TRBJ2-7
size: many
CDR3: CASSLAAGRGYEQYF
DNA: TGTGCCAGCAGCTTAGCGGCAGGGAGAGGCTACGAGCAGTACTTC